Listed below are T cell receptor beta chains from one sample, sequenced in a study of T-cell memory formation after mild COVID-19. One entry per CDR3 protein, called by TCRdb with MiXCR from the 5' RACE reads. The repertoire holds 470,000 or so distinct CDR3 sequences, with 20% to 30% as singletons. Specimen: PBMCs or a T cell subset sorted from them (not recorded which). These receptors all stem from an adult woman who had mild COVID-19 (a few samples of this study predate the infection). Cell type and time point are not known. CDR3s leave out the opening cysteine and the closing phenylalanine or tryptophan. Fields, in order: D gene, V gene, CDR3 protein. The D gene is left open where the match is weak.

TRBD2 TRBV28 ASRTPGLAREQY
. TRBV6-5 ASSYWQGGDEQY
. TRBV9 ASSPWETTNYGYT
. TRBV7-9 ASSSPLAGVGAYEQY
TRBD2 TRBV2 ASRQTSGPELAEQF
. TRBV7-9 ASSLALGRVRTDTQY
. TRBV18 ASSYPRQSGANVLT
. TRBV24-1 ATSGGNQPQH
. TRBV24-1 ATSEPTGNEQY
. TRBV5-1 ASRLKLAGQPEQF
TRBD1 TRBV12-3/TRBV12-4 ASSQTGLLSGNTIY
. TRBV6-1 ASSEVPSPQH
. TRBV5-5 ASSPPGLVWYEQY
. TRBV12-3/TRBV12-4 ASITPGHYTEAF
. TRBV12-3/TRBV12-4 ASSFSGRDQPQH
. TRBV6-2/TRBV6-3 ASSYSAFGRYSGQY
. TRBV29-1 SVEDRGSYEQY
TRBD1 TRBV7-9 ASETGGTIGYT
. TRBV28 ASSLLTARGAF
. TRBV15 ATSNGGRKGEQY
. TRBV3-1 ASSQVGGGQNIQY
. TRBV3-1 ASSHGKGGYT
. TRBV15 ATSGETTQY
TRBD1 TRBV4-1 ASSQVYRGANTDTQY
TRBD2 TRBV11-2 ASSASGGTFWGETQY
TRBD1 TRBV4-1 ASSQDGGPGQNNNEQF
TRBD1 TRBV7-7 ASSSQGTGSNTGELF
. TRBV12-3/TRBV12-4 ASTRGPQPQH
. TRBV4-3 ASSQGRSGTAYEQY
TRBD2 TRBV10-3 ASRTSGGWNNEQF
. TRBV5-5 ASSLGVPEQY
TRBD2 TRBV20-1 SGNGRGAYNEQF
TRBD1 TRBV12-3/TRBV12-4 ASSLSGTGLIYEQY
. TRBV5-8 ASSLGAQFEGYT
TRBD2 TRBV20-1 SARDRGAGGGRETQY
. TRBV6-5 ASSYSELGLGANEQY
. TRBV12-3/TRBV12-4 ASSLPLGNEQF
TRBD2 TRBV4-1 ASSRKSSGGQATDTQY
TRBD2 TRBV6-2/TRBV6-3 ASRGGEGIHEQY
TRBD2 TRBV12-3/TRBV12-4 ASSSLAGGKQF
. TRBV20-1 SARFLAHNSPLH
TRBD1 TRBV9 ASSDRGDEKLF
. TRBV6-2/TRBV6-3 ASSYYGLETQY
TRBD1 TRBV6-1 ASSAQGDQPQH